Listed here are 30 T cell receptor beta chains from one sample, sequenced in a study of blood T cell repertoires in COVID-19. The protocol was immunoSEQ multiplex PCR, while the TCRdb copy is restricted to in-frame clones and leaves out a portion. The sample records 250,000 to 350,000 clones, approximately 91% being singletons. The specimen was peripheral blood. The receptors stem from a woman aged 60-70 years with acute or convalescent COVID-19.

The chain joins TRBV5-1 to TRBJ1-6, with 8 positions matching TRBD1. The J segment lost 5 bases and the V segment lost 4 bases, leaving 5 bases of the junction unmatched. Germline V gene sequence: CDR1 SGHRS, CDR2 YFSETQ. CDR3 length: 15 amino acids. CDR3: CASSRTGSDNSPLHF. The CDR3, as DNA: TGCGCCAGCAGCCGGACAGGGAGCGATAATTCACCCCTCCACTTT.

CDR3 in DNA: TGTGCCAGCAGCTTTACGGGAGCGCGGGAGACCCAGTACTTC. Its protein product is CASSFTGARETQYF. The chain employs TRBV7-2 and TRBJ2-5; D possibly corresponds to TRBD2 (6 bases). The CDR3 has 14 amino acids. Trimming removed 3 bases from V and 5 bases from J, with 13 bases in between. The germline V gene has CDR1 SGHTA and CDR2 FQGNSA.

The CDR3 sequence is CASSGAPSTGELFF. The CDR3 nucleotides are TGTGCCAGCAGCGGGGCGCCGAGTACCGGGGAGCTGTTTTTT. The chain employs TRBV7-9 and TRBJ2-2, with D maybe TRBD1 (5 bases). The ends were cut back, 5 bases at V and 5 bases at J, with 12 bases in the middle. The length of the CDR3 is 14 residues. CDR1 and CDR2 (germline): SEHNR, FQNEAQ (reference sequence).

The V gene is TRBV3-1 (or the pseudogene TRBV3-2), the J gene TRBJ2-5; 7 positions agree with TRBD1. Germline V gene sequence: CDR1 LGHDT, CDR2 YNNKEL (reference sequence). J lost 1 base, V lost 4 bases, and 3 bases had no gene match. The CDR3 consists of 14 residues. CDR3 region: CASSLDRVQETQYF. CDR3 nucleotides: TGTGCCAGCAGCCTTGACAGGGTCCAAGAGACCCAGTACTTC.

The V call is TRBV5-4, the J call TRBJ1-6; D is ambiguous. V was cut by 5 bases and J by 1 base, with 10 bases left in between. The CDR3 has 15 amino acids. Germline assignment: CDR1 SGHNT and CDR2 YYREEE (reference sequence). CDR3 sequence: CASSNQASYNSPLHF. The CDR3 DNA is TGTGCCAGCAGTAACCAGGCTTCCTATAATTCACCCCTCCACTTT.

V usage is TRBV11-2 and J usage is TRBJ2-1; D uncertain. Trimming left V 0 bases short and J 8 bases short, with 11 bases between. The CDR3 runs 14 residues. The germline CDR1 and CDR2 sequences are SGHAT and FQNNGV. The CDR3 spells CASSLDRASDEQFF. CDR3 sequence (DNA): TGTGCCAGCAGCTTAGATCGAGCATCCGATGAGCAGTTCTTC. The complete variable domain, with remaining parts taken from reference TRBV11-2 and TRBJ2-1, reads EAGVAQSPRYKIIEKRQSVAFWCNPISGHATLYWYQQILGQGPKLLIQFQNNGVVDDSQLPKDRFSAERLKGVDSTLKIQPAKLEDSAVYLCASSLDRASDEQFFGPGTRLTVL.

Worth noting for this clone: Additional DNA sequences in this sample encode the identical CDR3. This chain connects TRBV9 to TRBJ2-1; the match to TRBD2 covers 8 bases. The CDR3 loop spans 15 amino acids. The V gene end was trimmed by 2 bases and the J gene end by 1 base; junction bases not matched to a gene: 2. The germline gives CDR1 SGDLS, CDR2 YYNGEE. The CDR3 DNA reads TGTGCCAGCAGCGTCAGCGGGGGATCCTACAATGAGCAGTTCTTC. It codes for CASSVSGGSYNEQFF.

The chain carries TRBV7-2 and TRBJ1-2; D is perhaps TRBD1 (5 bases). With 1 base removed from V and 4 bases from J, the gap between germline ends came to 13 bases. This CDR3 spans 15 amino acids. Germline values: CDR1 SGHTA, CDR2 FQGNSA. CDR3 residues: CASSLGSGGTYGYTF. The CDR3 DNA follows: TGTGCCAGCAGCTTAGGGTCTGGGGGGACCTATGGCTACACCTTC.

The V gene is TRBV6-5, the J gene TRBJ1-4; 7 nucleotides match TRBD1. V lost 6 bases and J lost 8; bases outside the gene matches: 6. The CDR3 contains 13 residues. Germline values: CDR1 MNHEY, CDR2 SVGAGI. For the CDR3, the DNA is TGTGCCAGCAGGATTACAGGGGTGGAAAAACTGTTTTTT. It codes for CASRITGVEKLFF.

This sequence joins TRBV6-2 or TRBV6-3 and TRBJ1-5; D uncertain. CDR3 length equals 14 residues. The V gene's germline CDR1 is MNHEY and CDR2 SVGEGT. The V and J ends lost 2 bases and 12 bases respectively, with 17 bases between them. CDR3 sequence reads: CASSYGFRSGNQHF. The CDR3 coding sequence is TGTGCCAGCAGTTACGGTTTCCGTTCGGGAAACCAGCATTTT.

The rearrangement links TRBV3-1 (or the pseudogene TRBV3-2) to TRBJ1-2, with 7 bases matching TRBD1. The CDR3 contains 13 residues. V was pared by 5 bases and J by 3 bases, with 3 bases of the junction left unmatched. The germline V gene has CDR1 LGHDT and CDR2 YNNKEL (reference sequence). CDR3 region: CASSDRADYGYTF. DNA for the CDR3: TGTGCCAGCAGCGACAGGGCCGACTATGGCTACACCTTC.

The CDR3 coding sequence is TGTGCCAGCAAGACACAGGTTTCTTACACTGAAGCTTTCTTT. It encodes CASKTQVSYTEAFF. The chain is built from TRBV28 and TRBJ1-1, with a possible D match to TRBD1 (5 bases). Germline V gene sequence: CDR1 MDHEN, CDR2 SYDVKM. Trimming removed 7 bases from V and 3 bases from J, with 15 bases in between. The CDR3 has 14 amino acids. Filled out from reference TRBV28 and TRBJ1-1, the complete variable domain reads DVKVTQSSRYLVKRTGEKVFLECVQDMDHENMFWYRQDPGLGLRLIYFSYDVKMKEKGDIPEGYSVSREKKERFSLILESASTNQTSMYLCASKTQVSYTEAFFGQGTRLTVV.

The chain carries TRBV7-2 and TRBJ2-1, with 7 bases aligning to TRBD1. Germline CDR1 reads SGHTA; CDR2 reads FQGNSA. CDR3 length: 14 residues. The V gene end was trimmed by 7 bases and the J gene end by 0 bases; junction bases not matched to a gene: 3. CDR3 sequence: CASKGQVSYNEQFF. The CDR3 coding sequence is TGTGCCAGCAAAGGACAGGTCTCCTACAATGAGCAGTTCTTC.

The genes are TRBV2 and TRBJ1-6, with D perhaps TRBD1 (6 bases). V was clipped by 5 bases and J by 6 bases, with 14 bases between them. Looked up from germline, CDR1 is SNHLY and CDR2 is FYNNEI. The CDR3 loop spans 15 amino acids. CDR3: CASSTTGTPNSPLHF. For the CDR3, the DNA is TGTGCCAGCAGTACAACCGGGACACCTAATTCACCCCTCCACTTT.

This chain links TRBV7-3 with TRBJ2-1; 10 positions agree with TRBD2. The CDR3 is 15 amino acids. Germline assignment: CDR1 SGHTA and CDR2 FQGTGA. V was pared by 5 bases and J by 7 bases, with 8 bases of the junction left unmatched. The CDR3 sequence: CASSRSGRANNEQFF. In nucleotides, the CDR3 is TGTGCCAGCAGCCGGAGCGGGAGGGCCAATAATGAGCAGTTCTTC. Complete variable domain (other parts from reference TRBV7-3 and TRBJ2-1): GAGVSQTPSNKVTEKGKYVELRCDPISGHTALYWYRQSLGQGPEFLIYFQGTGAADDSGLPNDRFFAVRPEGSVSTLKIQRTERGDSAVYLCASSRSGRANNEQFFGPGTRLTVL.

The sample holds one count of this clone. The chain joins TRBV7-6 to TRBJ2-1; tentative D call: TRBD2 (6 bases). Germline CDR1 and CDR2: SGHVS and FNYEAQ. CDR3 length equals 16 residues. V was pared by 3 bases and J by 3 bases, with 15 bases between. In DNA form, the CDR3 reads TGTGCCAGCAGCTTCCGGGACTCCTCCCTCTACAATGAGCAGTTCTTC. The encoded protein is CASSFRDSSLYNEQFF.

This chain joins TRBV24-1 and TRBJ2-1; TRBD1 might be the D (6 bases). The CDR3 length is 13 residues. Germline V gene lookup returns CDR1 KGHDR and CDR2 SFDVKD. V was shortened by 3 bases and J by 9 bases, with 11 bases between the two germline ends. DNA of the CDR3: TGTGCCACCAGTGATACAGGGTTCCTTGAGCAGTTCTTC. Translated: CATSDTGFLEQFF.

The count of this clone is one. The chain is built from TRBV5-8 and TRBJ1-3; D gene unclear. CDR3 size: 14 residues. The V and J ends lost 1 base and 4 bases respectively, with 9 bases between them. Germline lookup yields CDR1 SGHTS and CDR2 YDEGEE. The CDR3 coding sequence is TGTGCCAGCAGCTTGAGGAGGGCGGGAAACACCATATATTTT. Its translation is CASSLRRAGNTIYF.

This sequence joins TRBV27 and TRBJ2-7; 7 nucleotides align to TRBD1. Germline CDR1 MNHEY, CDR2 SMNVEV (reference sequence). The CDR3 consists of 16 residues. With V trimmed by 3 bases and J by 6 bases, 14 bases remained unmatched. This CDR3 is CASSFLPGQYSSEQYF. The CDR3 DNA is TGTGCCAGCAGTTTTTTACCGGGACAGTATTCTAGCGAGCAGTACTTC.

V gene TRBV4-3 combines with J gene TRBJ1-3; D not certain. Trimming removed 0 bases at V and 0 bases at J, with 9 bases between. Per germline, CDR1 LGHNA and CDR2 YSLEER. CDR3 length: 16 residues. DNA for the CDR3: TGCGCCAGCAGCCAAGATGTTGAGATCTCTGGAAACACCATATATTTT. Amino acids: CASSQDVEISGNTIYF.

The chain joins TRBV19 to TRBJ1-5; weak D call: TRBD1 (6 bases). V was pared by 6 bases and J by 2 bases, with 14 bases between. This CDR3 contains 15 residues. Germline V gene data show CDR1 as LNHDA and CDR2 as SQIVND (reference sequence). This CDR3 is CASRPGAGGNQPQHF. DNA for the CDR3: TGTGCCAGTAGGCCGGGTGCAGGGGGCAATCAGCCCCAGCATTTT.

The chain combines TRBV9 with TRBJ1-2, with 11 bases fitting TRBD1. Germline V CDR1 and CDR2: SGDLS, YYNGEE. V gave up 4 bases and J gave up 8 bases; unmatched junction bases: 4. The CDR3 runs 13 residues. The DNA of the CDR3 is TGTGCCAGCAGCAAGGGACAGGGGGAGGGCTACACCTTC. Translating gives CASSKGQGEGYTF.

The V call is TRBV3-1 (or the pseudogene TRBV3-2), the J call TRBJ1-3; 10 positions match TRBD1. The germline V gene has CDR1 LGHDT and CDR2 YNNKEL (reference sequence). This CDR3 contains 15 residues. J was trimmed by 9 bases and V by 4 bases; bases with no gene match: 9. Here the CDR3 DNA reads TGTGCCAGCAGCCGACGGGGACAGGGGTACGGCACCATATATTTT. This gives the protein CASSRRGQGYGTIYF.

This chain connects TRBV28 to TRBJ2-1; TRBD1 matches at 8 bases. The CDR3 totals 16 residues. With V trimmed by 4 bases and J by 0 bases, 5 bases remained unmatched. CDR1 MDHEN and CDR2 SYDVKM come from the germline V gene. This chain's CDR3 is CASSYAGGSSYNEQFF. For the CDR3, the DNA is TGTGCCAGCAGTTACGCAGGGGGCAGCTCCTACAATGAGCAGTTCTTC.

The CDR3 loop is CASSQDFLTGSNSPLHF. The CDR3 DNA reads as TGTGCCAGCAGCCAAGATTTCCTTACAGGCTCCAATTCACCCCTCCACTTT. V and J are TRBV3-1 (or the pseudogene TRBV3-2) and TRBJ1-6; the D gene is possibly TRBD1 (5 bases). V was trimmed by 0 bases and J by 7 bases, leaving 16 bases between them. CDR1 LGHDT and CDR2 YNNKEL come from the germline V gene (reference sequence). The CDR3 runs 17 residues.

The chain uses TRBV13 and TRBJ2-3; TRBD1 agrees at 7 bases. The CDR3 is made up of 13 amino acids. Germline V gene sequence: CDR1 PRHDT, CDR2 FYEKMQ (reference sequence). The ends lost 5 bases at V and 5 bases at J; junction bases unmatched: 4. CDR3 coding DNA: TGTGCCAGCAGCACCCGACAGGGAGATACGCAGTATTTT. Protein sequence: CASSTRQGDTQYF. The full variable domain, its missing parts supplied by reference TRBV13 and TRBJ2-3, is AAGVIQSPRHLIKEKRETATLKCYPIPRHDTVYWYQQGPGQDPQFLISFYEKMQSDKGSIPDRFSAQQFSDYHSELNMSSLELGDSALYFCASSTRQGDTQYFGPGTRLTVL.

V and J are TRBV10-3 and TRBJ2-2; TRBD2 agrees at 7 bases. This CDR3 has 15 residues. Germline loops: CDR1 ENHRY, CDR2 SYGVKD. V was pared by 3 bases and J by 0 bases, with 1 base of the junction left unmatched. The CDR3 region is CAISDRGANTGELFF. CDR3 sequence (DNA): TGTGCCATCAGTGATCGGGGGGCGAACACCGGGGAGCTGTTTTTT.

V and J are TRBV10-3 and TRBJ1-6; D uncertain. The CDR3 is 14 amino acids. V lost 2 bases and J lost 5, with 7 bases in between. Germline loops: CDR1 ENHRY, CDR2 SYGVKD. The CDR3 loop reads CAISEGLNNSPLHF. Here the CDR3 DNA reads TGTGCCATCAGTGAGGGACTGAATAATTCACCCCTCCACTTT.

The gene calls are TRBV11-2 and TRBJ2-2, with 13 positions matching TRBD2. This CDR3 has 18 amino acids. The V gene end was trimmed by 4 bases and the J gene end by 1 base; junction bases not matched to a gene: 6. Germline CDR1 SGHAT, CDR2 FQNNGV. CDR3 sequence: CASSSQLAGGMNTGELFF. CDR3 bases: TGTGCCAGCAGCTCACAACTAGCGGGGGGGATGAACACCGGGGAGCTGTTTTTT.

This clone has just one count. The chain is built from TRBV6-2 or TRBV6-3 and TRBJ1-2, with D possibly TRBD1 on 5 matching bases. Trimming pared 5 bases from V and 8 bases from J, leaving 12 bases between. The CDR3 runs to 12 residues. CDR1 and CDR2 (germline): MNHEY, SVGEGT. CDR3: CASSVGALGYTF. The DNA for the CDR3 is TGTGCCAGCAGTGTAGGGGCGCTGGGCTACACCTTC.